Shown below are 29 T cell receptor beta chains from a single sample sequenced in a study of blood T cell repertoires in COVID-19. Profiling relied on immunoSEQ multiplex PCR, and the TCRdb table lists in-frame clones only, not all of them. The repertoire holds 350,000 to 400,000 clones, about 89% seen once, with 0.8% to 0.9% in the top ten. The sample was PBMCs or T cells enriched from blood (not recorded which). Receptors were obtained from a woman aged 40 to 50 who had been exposed to COVID-19.

The chain's CDR3 is CASSPPGQGPIDKNIQYF. In DNA, the CDR3 is TGTGCCAGCTCACCACCAGGACAGGGACCTATCGACAAAAACATTCAGTACTTC. The chain has TRBV18 and TRBJ2-4; 8 bases map to TRBD1. The germline CDR1 and CDR2 sequences are KGHSH and LQKENI. The CDR3 extends over 18 amino acids. V was pared by 0 bases and J by 3 bases, with 10 bases of the junction left unmatched.

The V gene is TRBV29-1, the J gene TRBJ1-2, with D unresolved. Germline CDR1 is SQVTM and CDR2 is ANQGSEA. This CDR3 is built from 15 residues. With 1 base removed from V and 7 bases from J, the gap between germline ends came to 19 bases. The CDR3 loop reads CSVEGAEGLSGGYTF. Written as DNA, the CDR3 is TGCAGCGTTGAAGGGGCGGAGGGTCTATCGGGTGGCTACACCTTC.

V usage is TRBV30 and J usage is TRBJ1-6; perhaps TRBD1 as D (5 bases). CDR1 GTSNPN and CDR2 SVGIG come from the germline V gene (reference sequence). Trimming removed 4 bases from V and 2 bases from J, with 12 bases in between. CDR3 length: 15 amino acids. In DNA, the CDR3 is TGTGCCTGGAATCCCAGGGCGACCTATAATTCACCCCTCCACTTT. It is translated as CAWNPRATYNSPLHF.

CDR3 residues: CASSSTGRNEQFF. The CDR3 DNA reads TGTGCCAGCAGCTCGACAGGAAGGAATGAGCAGTTCTTC. The chain employs TRBV7-9 and TRBJ2-1, with D perhaps TRBD1 (6 bases). The V gene lost 4 bases and the J gene lost 7 bases, with 11 bases spanning the gap. Germline V gene data show CDR1 as SEHNR and CDR2 as FQNEAQ (reference sequence). CDR3 length: 13 residues.

This clone appeared a few times. The chain employs TRBV15 and TRBJ1-1; D gene uncertain. V gave up 3 bases and J gave up 3 bases, with 8 bases separating them. This CDR3 contains 13 residues. CDR1 is LNHNV, CDR2 YYDKDF, per germline (reference sequence). Written as DNA, the CDR3 is TGTGCCACCAGCAGGGAGATCGACACTGAAGCTTTCTTT. It yields the protein CATSREIDTEAFF.

A word on this clone: The junction and the germline gene differ at one end; a read error may be behind it. This chain joins TRBV7-7 and TRBJ2-7, with TRBD2 matching 9 bases. The CDR3 has 15 amino acids. In germline, CDR1 is SSHAT, CDR2 FNYEAQ (reference sequence). CDR3 sequence: CASSLAAGGMYEQYF. As DNA, the CDR3 is TGTGCTAGCAGCTTAGCGGCGGGGGGGATGTACGAGCAGTACTTC.

J is TRBJ2-1 and V is TRBV19; 7 bases line up with TRBD2. V gave up 8 bases and J gave up 9 bases; unmatched junction bases: 10. The CDR3 spans 13 residues. CDR1 is LNHDA, CDR2 SQIVND, per germline (reference sequence). This chain's CDR3 is CASSYPAGIEQFF. CDR3 DNA: TGTGCCAGTTCCTACCCAGCGGGAATTGAGCAGTTCTTC.

The V and J genes are TRBV18 and TRBJ1-4, with TRBD1 as a possible D gene (5 bases). The V gene lost 6 bases and the J gene lost 0 bases, with 8 bases spanning the gap. In germline, CDR1 is KGHSH, CDR2 LQKENI. The CDR3 covers 14 residues. The CDR3 DNA sequence: TGTGCCAGCTCGGAGGGGTCAACTAATGAAAAACTGTTTTTT. It codes for CASSEGSTNEKLFF.

The chain joins TRBV3-1 (or the pseudogene TRBV3-2) to TRBJ1-3; D gene uncertain. This CDR3 is 14 amino acids long. The V gene's germline CDR1 is LGHDT and CDR2 YNNKEL (reference sequence). Trimming cost V 4 bases and J 3 bases, with 10 bases left between them. The CDR3 region is CASSPTVNGNTIYF. CDR3 DNA: TGTGCCAGCAGCCCAACAGTGAATGGAAACACCATATATTTT.

This rearrangement joins TRBV7-9 to TRBJ1-2, with 7 bases matching TRBD1. Trimming cost V 3 bases and J 7 bases; bases outside gene matches: 11. CDR1 and CDR2 from the germline V gene are SEHNR and FQNEAQ (reference sequence). The CDR3 extends over 15 amino acids. This CDR3 reads CASSFEGDRAAGYTF. Written as DNA, the CDR3 is TGTGCCAGCAGCTTCGAGGGAGACAGGGCTGCTGGCTACACCTTC.

This clone was observed a single time. V gene TRBV13 combines with J gene TRBJ1-2, with TRBD1 matching over 12 bases. CDR1 is PRHDT and CDR2 is FYEKMQ in the germline V gene (reference sequence). V trimming: 4 bases; J trimming: 6 bases; junction bases outside the gene matches: 6. CDR3 length equals 15 residues. This CDR3 reads CASSSRDRGPNGYTF. The DNA for the CDR3 is TGTGCCAGCAGCTCCCGGGACAGGGGGCCGAATGGCTACACCTTC.

This clone was seen a handful of times. This chain connects TRBV11-1 to TRBJ2-7; 7 nucleotides line up with TRBD1. After removal of 2 bases from V and 5 bases from J, the junction contained 3 bases not matched to a gene. Germline CDR1 SGHAT, CDR2 FQDESV (reference sequence). The CDR3 is 13 residues long. CDR3 DNA sequence: TGTGCCAGCAGCTTACACAGGGGTAACGAGCAGTACTTC. Translated, it gives CASSLHRGNEQYF.

The rearrangement joins TRBV7-9 to TRBJ1-4; possible D gene TRBD1, 5 bases. Germline assignment: CDR1 SEHNR and CDR2 FQNEAQ (reference sequence). Deletions cut 2 bases from V and 15 bases from J, with 10 bases between. The CDR3 has 11 residues. This CDR3 is CASSLLGPLFF. As DNA, the CDR3 is TGTGCCAGCAGCTTATTGGGGCCCTTGTTTTTT.

The V and J genes are TRBV20-1 and TRBJ1-5; 8 nucleotides match TRBD1. The CDR3 consists of 14 residues. Germline CDR1 is DFQATT and CDR2 is SNEGSKA (reference sequence). Trimming removed 3 bases from V and 3 bases from J; junction bases left unmatched: 4. The CDR3 spells CSASGQGPNQPQHF. Written as DNA, the CDR3 is TGCAGTGCTAGTGGACAGGGACCCAATCAGCCCCAGCATTTT.

CDR3 protein: CASSGRGQNTEAFF. CDR3 sequence (DNA): TGTGCCAGTAGTGGACGCGGACAGAACACTGAAGCTTTCTTT. The chain is built from TRBV19 and TRBJ1-1; possible D gene TRBD1, 5 bases. The germline CDR1 and CDR2 sequences are LNHDA and SQIVND (reference sequence). This CDR3 has 14 amino acids. The V and J ends lost 5 bases and 1 base respectively, with 11 bases between them.

This clone was counted between two and nine times. The CDR3 region is CASRVAGGHNEQFF. CDR3 DNA: TGTGCCAGCAGGGTAGCGGGAGGGCACAATGAGCAGTTCTTC. The chain employs TRBV7-6 and TRBJ2-1; 11 bases match TRBD2. Germline CDR1 is SGHVS and CDR2 is FNYEAQ. CDR3 length: 14 amino acids. The V gene end was trimmed by 6 bases and the J gene end by 5 bases; junction bases not matched to a gene: 3. The full variable domain, with the rest looked up from reference TRBV7-6 and TRBJ2-1, is GAGVSQSPRYKVTKRGQDVALRCDPISGHVSLYWYRQALGQGPEFLTYFNYEAQQDKSGLPNDRFSAERPEGSISTLTIQRTEQRDSAMYRCASRVAGGHNEQFFGPGTRLTVL.

The chain uses TRBV5-6 and TRBJ1-2; 8 bases are a match to TRBD1. Germline CDR1 is SGHDT and CDR2 is YYEEEE. V dropped 0 bases and J dropped 6; count of bases not matched to a gene: 10. The CDR3 has 16 residues. Written as DNA, the CDR3 is TGTGCCAGCAGCTTGGCCCCCACAGGGGGGGTAGATGGCTACACCTTC. This codes for CASSLAPTGGVDGYTF.

The gene calls are TRBV5-4 and TRBJ2-3, with unresolved D. Trimming took 0 bases from V and 2 from J, leaving 10 bases between them. The CDR3 totals 15 residues. Germline V gives CDR1 SGHNT, CDR2 YYREEE (reference sequence). The CDR3 coding sequence is TGTGCCAGCAGCTTGGTGGGCCTAACCACAGATACGCAGTATTTT. Translated, it gives CASSLVGLTTDTQYF.

The chain links TRBV19 to TRBJ2-2; 12 bases are shared with TRBD2. Per the germline V gene, CDR1 is LNHDA and CDR2 is SQIVND (reference sequence). The CDR3 covers 17 residues. With 6 bases clipped from V and 8 bases from J, the junction kept 13 bases outside the gene matches. The chain's CDR3 is CASRILAGGPVSGELFF. Here the CDR3 DNA reads TGTGCCAGTAGGATCCTAGCGGGAGGGCCCGTTTCAGGGGAGCTGTTTTTT.

The CDR3 loop reads CATSDPTSGGPTGELFF. In nucleotides, the CDR3 is TGTGCCACCAGTGACCCGACTAGCGGGGGACCTACCGGGGAGCTGTTTTTT. V is TRBV24-1 and J is TRBJ2-2, with 12 bases matching TRBD2. J was trimmed by 5 bases and V by 4 bases; bases with no gene match: 7. The germline gives CDR1 KGHDR, CDR2 SFDVKD. The CDR3 loop spans 17 amino acids.

V usage is TRBV7-2 and J usage is TRBJ2-7; D unclear. Trimming left V 5 bases short and J 6 bases short, with 11 bases between. The CDR3 has 12 residues. Per the germline V gene, CDR1 is SGHTA and CDR2 is FQGNSA. This CDR3 reads CASSLVAGEQYF. For the CDR3, the DNA is TGTGCCAGCAGCCTCGTAGCCGGCGAGCAGTACTTC.

The chain links TRBV10-2 to TRBJ2-5; a weak D match, TRBD2 (6 bases). V lost 5 bases, J lost 5 bases, and 15 bases lay in between. Per the germline V gene, CDR1 is WSHSY and CDR2 is SAAADI. The CDR3 extends over 14 amino acids. In nucleotides, the CDR3 is TGCGCCAGCAGTCCCCGGGAGCCCCGGGAGACCCAGTACTTC. This sequence encodes CASSPREPRETQYF.

V usage is TRBV7-2 and J usage is TRBJ2-2; tentatively, D is TRBD2 (5 bases). Looked up from germline, CDR1 is SGHTA and CDR2 is FQGNSA. V was shortened by 5 bases and J by 7 bases, with 14 bases between the two germline ends. The CDR3 covers 14 residues. Written as DNA, the CDR3 is TGTGCCAGCAGCGCGAGGTCGGGGATCGGGGAGCTGTTTTTT. This encodes CASSARSGIGELFF.

The V call is TRBV30, the J call TRBJ2-2; D is unresolved. Germline CDR1 and CDR2: GTSNPN and SVGIG (reference sequence). CDR3 length: 13 amino acids. V gave up 1 base and J gave up 6 bases, with 9 bases separating them. CDR3 residues: CAWSARLSGELFF. The CDR3 region has the DNA TGTGCCTGGAGTGCCCGTTTGTCCGGGGAGCTGTTTTTT.

The CDR3 loop reads CATSRVSEFGYGYTF. The CDR3, as DNA: TGTGCCACCAGCAGAGTTTCGGAGTTTGGGTATGGCTACACCTTC. The chain couples TRBV15 to TRBJ1-2; D uncertain. CDR3 length equals 15 residues. Germline lookup yields CDR1 LNHNV and CDR2 YYDKDF (reference sequence). Trimming removed 1 base from V and 5 bases from J, with 14 bases in between.

V and J are TRBV2 and TRBJ1-4; the match to TRBD1 covers 8 bases. Germline-derived CDR1 and CDR2 are SNHLY and FYNNEI. J was trimmed by 7 bases and V by 5 bases; bases with no gene match: 9. The CDR3 is made up of 15 amino acids. CDR3 DNA sequence: TGTGCCAGCAGTCCACGACAGGGGCCGACTGAAAAACTGTTTTTT. Encoded protein: CASSPRQGPTEKLFF.

Here the CDR3 DNA reads TGTGCCAGTAGGGACAGTGCCAACTATGGCTACACCTTC. This encodes CASRDSANYGYTF. This chain joins TRBV19 and TRBJ1-2; the D gene is possibly TRBD1 (6 bases). Germline-derived CDR1 and CDR2 are LNHDA and SQIVND (reference sequence). The CDR3 is made up of 13 amino acids. Trimming removed 6 bases from V and 2 bases from J, with 10 bases in between.

V usage is TRBV5-1 and J usage is TRBJ2-7, with 9 positions matching TRBD1. Germline loops: CDR1 SGHRS, CDR2 YFSETQ. The CDR3 is made up of 15 amino acids. J lost 6 bases, V lost 2 bases, and 9 bases had no gene match. The CDR3 DNA sequence: TGCGCCAGCAGCTTAGGGGACAGGGTTAATGGCGAGCAGTACTTC. Translating gives CASSLGDRVNGEQYF.

The chain combines TRBV19 with TRBJ2-1; a weak D match, TRBD2 (6 bases). This CDR3 comprises 14 residues. Germline assignment: CDR1 LNHDA and CDR2 SQIVND (reference sequence). The V and J ends lost 3 bases and 10 bases respectively, with 16 bases between them. The CDR3 coding sequence is TGTGCCAGTAGTATGGGGACCGGGAGCGGAGAGCAGTTCTTC. It yields the protein CASSMGTGSGEQFF.